This record covers a single T cell receptor beta chain. The antigen is not known. This specimen belongs to a study of cytomegalovirus exposure and HLA in healthy donors. The study's findings and limits: Overall, around 160 TCR beta chains were annotated as cytomegalovirus-associated. Later findings reportedly placed an Asian-associated ancestry cluster below the 666-donor mean for N-insertions.

Amplification used 60 Vbeta primers and 13 Jbeta primers. TCRdb keeps only in-frame clones here, not all; method: immunoSEQ multiplex PCR. This table has roughly 190,000 clones, approximately 80% appearing once. Germline assignment: CDR1 GTSNPN and CDR2 SVGIG (reference sequence). The CDR3 runs 17 residues. J gave up 4 bases and V 3 bases, and 17 bases lay outside the gene matches. The sequence was obtained from a woman aged 18 to 35 in good health and CMV-seronegative. The chain is built from TRBV30 and TRBJ2-5; TRBD2 matches 7 bases. Sequenced: PBMCs. The CDR3 DNA reads TGTGCCTGGAGGAGGCCCCTGGGGGGGGGAGAAGGAGAGACCCAGTACTTC. Protein product: CAWRRPLGGGEGETQYF. Complete variable domain (other parts from reference TRBV30 and TRBJ2-5): SQTIHQWPATLVQPVGSPLSLECTVEGTSNPNLYWYRQAAGRGLQLLFYSVGIGQISSEVPQNLSASRPQDRQFILSSKKLLLSDSGFYLCAWRRPLGGGEGETQYFGPGTRLLVL.